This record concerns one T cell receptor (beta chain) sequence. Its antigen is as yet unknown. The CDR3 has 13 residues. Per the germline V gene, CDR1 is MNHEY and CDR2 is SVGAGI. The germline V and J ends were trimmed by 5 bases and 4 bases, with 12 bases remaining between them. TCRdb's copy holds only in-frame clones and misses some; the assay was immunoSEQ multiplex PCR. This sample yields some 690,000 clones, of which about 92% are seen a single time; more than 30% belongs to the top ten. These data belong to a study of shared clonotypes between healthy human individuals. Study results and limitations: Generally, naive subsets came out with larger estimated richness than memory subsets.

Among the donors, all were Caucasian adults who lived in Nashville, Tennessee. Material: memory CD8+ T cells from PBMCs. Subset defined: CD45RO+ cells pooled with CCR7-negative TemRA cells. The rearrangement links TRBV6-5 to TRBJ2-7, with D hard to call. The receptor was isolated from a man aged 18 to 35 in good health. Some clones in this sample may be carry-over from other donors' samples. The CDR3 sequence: CASSLNLLYEQYF. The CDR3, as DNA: TGTGCCAGCAGTCTAAACCTCCTTTACGAGCAGTACTTC.